The 27 T cell receptor beta chains in this list originate from one sample, sequenced in a study of T cells after yellow fever vaccination. TCRdb re-called the 5' RACE reads through MiXCR, storing one row per CDR3 protein. The sample has about 400,000 distinct CDR3 sequences, under 7.5% seen once; the top ten hold over 12%. Sample: PBMCs, taken 5 days after the yellow fever booster vaccination. These receptors were obtained from a man aged 25-40 years who received the YFV17D yellow fever vaccine.

This clonotype appeared a few times. V and J are TRBV4-3 and TRBJ2-2, with D unclear. The CDR3 covers 15 residues. Trimming left V 0 bases short and J 1 base short, with 6 bases between. Germline V CDR1 and CDR2: LGHNA, YSLEER. CDR3 loop: CASSQDQWNTGELFF. CDR3 DNA: TGCGCCAGCAGCCAAGATCAATGGAACACCGGGGAGCTGTTTTTT.

The V call is TRBV18, the J call TRBJ2-7; 9 bases align to TRBD2. The CDR3 is 15 amino acids. V lost 3 bases, J lost 2 bases, and 5 bases stayed unmatched. Germline loops: CDR1 KGHSH, CDR2 LQKENI. CDR3 bases: TGTGCCAGCTCACCGGCTAGCGGGAAAGCCTACGAGCAGTACTTC. This translates into CASSPASGKAYEQYF.

The chain links TRBV20-1 to TRBJ2-1, with TRBD1 identical over 7 bases. The germline gives CDR1 DFQATT, CDR2 SNEGSKA (reference sequence). Trimming cost V 2 bases and J 2 bases; bases outside gene matches: 9. The CDR3 totals 16 residues. The CDR3: CSARKRGLIAYNEQFF. The CDR3 nucleotides read TGCAGTGCTAGAAAAAGGGGGCTTATCGCCTACAATGAGCAGTTCTTC.

A few counts support this clonotype. CDR3 in DNA: TGCAGTGCTAGGGGTTTAGTTACTAGCGGGAGTTACACCGGGGAGCTGTTTTTT. This translates into CSARGLVTSGSYTGELFF. The chain carries TRBV20-1 and TRBJ2-2; 11 bases match TRBD2. Germline loops: CDR1 DFQATT, CDR2 SNEGSKA (reference sequence). V lost 3 bases, J lost 3 bases, and 12 bases stayed unmatched. The CDR3 runs 18 residues.

This clonotype was seen repeatedly, ten times or more. V usage is TRBV6-2 or TRBV6-3 and J usage is TRBJ2-7; TRBD2 might be the D (6 bases). From germline, CDR1 is MNHEY and CDR2 SVGEGT. The CDR3 loop spans 15 amino acids. V dropped 5 bases and J dropped 2 bases, with 16 bases sitting between them. The CDR3 DNA sequence: TGTGCCAGCAGTCAATCCCGCGGGACCACCTACGAGCAGTACTTC. Encoded protein: CASSQSRGTTYEQYF.

This clonotype was counted only a few times. The chain recombines TRBV20-1 with TRBJ2-5; possibly TRBD1 or TRBD2 for D (6 bases each). The CDR3 spans 13 residues. V dropped 4 bases and J dropped 5 bases, with 14 bases sitting between them. Germline lookup yields CDR1 DFQATT and CDR2 SNEGSKA (reference sequence). The DNA of the CDR3 is TGCAGTGCTACCAAAACAGGGAGGGAGACCCAGTACTTC. Protein sequence: CSATKTGRETQYF.

This CDR3 is CSAGPTGGSYNSPLHF. The CDR3 nucleotides read TGCAGTGCTGGCCCGACGGGGGGCTCCTATAATTCACCCCTCCACTTT. The V and J genes are TRBV20-1 and TRBJ1-6, with D perhaps matching TRBD1 (5 bases). This CDR3 comprises 16 residues. The V end was cut by 5 bases, the J end by 0 bases, with 14 bases between. Germline CDR1 reads DFQATT; CDR2 reads SNEGSKA (reference sequence).

CDR3 nucleotides: TGTGCCAGCAGCAAGAGCGGGAGTAGCAATGAGCAGTTCTTC. Its protein product is CASSKSGSSNEQFF. The rearrangement links TRBV7-2 to TRBJ2-1; TRBD2 matches 8 bases. Germline V CDR1 and CDR2: SGHTA, FQGNSA. J was trimmed by 6 bases and V by 5 bases; bases with no gene match: 6. The CDR3 loop spans 14 amino acids.

This clonotype has a count of ten or more. The chain links TRBV7-2 to TRBJ2-7; tentative D call: TRBD1 (5 bases). There are 13 residues in the CDR3. Germline V lookup: CDR1 SGHTA, CDR2 FQGNSA. V dropped 6 bases and J dropped 1 base, with 10 bases sitting between them. CDR3 sequence (DNA): TGTGCCAGCAGTTGGGGCGGATCCTACGAGCAGTACTTC. It translates to CASSWGGSYEQYF.

This clonotype was counted between two and nine times. This chain uses TRBV12-3 or TRBV12-4 with TRBJ2-7, with a possible D match to TRBD2 (6 bases). V dropped 0 bases and J dropped 3 bases, with 15 bases sitting between them. The CDR3 totals 16 residues. CDR3 sequence (DNA): TGTGCCAGCAGTTTAGCGGGTTACGGGGGAGGCTACGAGCAGTACTTC. Its protein product is CASSLAGYGGGYEQYF.

This clonotype has a handful of counts. The V and J genes are TRBV6-2 or TRBV6-3 and TRBJ2-7; 14 bases align to TRBD2. The CDR3 covers 15 residues. Looked up from germline, CDR1 is MNHEY and CDR2 is SVGEGT. V gave up 5 bases and J gave up 3 bases; unmatched junction bases: 3. CDR3 in DNA: TGTGCCAGCAGTCGGACTAGCGGGAGGTTCTACGAGCAGTACTTC. Translation gives CASSRTSGRFYEQYF.

This clonotype was picked up many times. The chain links TRBV4-3 to TRBJ2-2; D possibly corresponds to TRBD1 (6 bases). Trimming took off 0 bases at V and 9 bases at J, with 11 bases between the two ends. Germline CDR1 LGHNA, CDR2 YSLEER. CDR3 length: 14 amino acids. Here the CDR3 reads CASSQDLGGRELFF. The DNA for the CDR3 is TGCGCCAGCAGCCAAGATCTTGGGGGCAGGGAGCTGTTTTTT.

J is TRBJ2-3 and V is TRBV5-1, with D unresolved. The V and J ends lost 5 bases and 0 bases respectively, with 10 bases between them. The CDR3 length is 14 residues. Germline lookup yields CDR1 SGHRS and CDR2 YFSETQ. CDR3 DNA: TGCGCCAGCAGATATGGCCAGAGCACAGATACGCAGTATTTT. Its protein is CASRYGQSTDTQYF.

This clonotype was counted between two and nine times. The chain is built from TRBV5-1 and TRBJ2-1; D ambiguous. The CDR3 sequence is 15 residues long. CDR1 and CDR2 from the germline V gene are SGHRS and YFSETQ. The V end lost 1 base, the J end lost 2 bases, and 10 bases lay between the germline ends. CDR3 region: CASSLRPGTYNEQFF. CDR3 nucleotide sequence: TGCGCCAGCAGCTTGAGGCCAGGTACCTACAATGAGCAGTTCTTC.

This clonotype was seen only a few times. The gene calls are TRBV7-2 and TRBJ2-1; 9 bases agree with TRBD1. The CDR3 loop spans 17 amino acids. Trimming removed 5 bases from V and 3 bases from J; junction bases left unmatched: 11. CDR1 is SGHTA, CDR2 FQGNSA, per germline. As DNA, the CDR3 is TGTGCCAGCAGCGTCGTCGCTACAGGGGGCAGCTACAATGAGCAGTTCTTC. Translation gives CASSVVATGGSYNEQFF.

In its sample, this clonotype was seen many times. V gene TRBV4-2 combines with J gene TRBJ2-5; TRBD2 might be the D (5 bases). This CDR3 region has 15 residues. V was cut by 0 bases and J by 2 bases, with 10 bases left in between. CDR1 LGHNA and CDR2 YNFKEQ come from the germline V gene. DNA for the CDR3: TGTGCCAGCAGCCAAGATCCCCGGGATCAAGAGACCCAGTACTTC. It yields the protein CASSQDPRDQETQYF.

For this clonotype: Its ends do not fully match the called genes, so a read error is possible. The V gene is TRBV3-1, the J gene TRBJ2-1; D is undetermined. The CDR3 totals 13 residues. CDR1 LGHDT and CDR2 YNNKEL come from the germline V gene (reference sequence). The CDR3 spells CACSSQGYNEQFF. CDR3 DNA: TGTGCCTGCAGCTCTCAAGGGTACAATGAGCAGTTCTTC.

Ten or more counts support this clonotype. This chain joins TRBV27 and TRBJ1-5; D not certain. The CDR3 is 18 amino acids. V was shortened by 8 bases and J by 0 bases, with 23 bases between the two germline ends. Per the germline V gene, CDR1 is MNHEY and CDR2 is SMNVEV (reference sequence). The CDR3 nucleotides read TGTGCCAGCGCTTTTGGCCCCCCGGGGAGGTCTAGCAATCAGCCCCAGCATTTT. Its protein is CASAFGPPGRSSNQPQHF.

This clonotype appeared many times. This rearrangement joins TRBV29-1 to TRBJ2-2; D is possibly TRBD1 or TRBD2 (5 bases each). Germline V gene sequence: CDR1 SQVTM, CDR2 ANQGSEA. V was clipped by 5 bases and J by 4 bases, with 11 bases between them. The CDR3 contains 13 residues. The CDR3 reads CSVSGAGTGELFF. The CDR3 region has the DNA TGCAGCGTTAGTGGGGCGGGCACCGGGGAGCTGTTTTTT.

This clonotype was seen repeatedly, ten times or more. V usage is TRBV14 and J usage is TRBJ2-7; 12 bases agree with TRBD2. Germline CDR1 SGHDN, CDR2 FVKESK. The CDR3 has 17 amino acids. Trimming removed 3 bases from V and 3 bases from J; junction bases left unmatched: 9. CDR3 sequence: CASSHGLAGSRDYEQYF. The CDR3, as DNA: TGTGCCAGCAGCCACGGACTAGCGGGATCTAGGGACTACGAGCAGTACTTC.

The chain has TRBV14 and TRBJ2-1, with D hard to call. Trimming shortened V by 6 bases and J by 6 bases, and 6 bases separated the two germline ends. This CDR3 has 11 residues. CDR1 SGHDN and CDR2 FVKESK come from the germline V gene. Here the CDR3 reads CASSWFNEQFF. For the CDR3, the DNA is TGTGCCAGCAGTTGGTTCAATGAGCAGTTCTTC.

This clonotype was picked up a small number of times. The chain carries TRBV27 and TRBJ2-7; unclear D gene. This CDR3 has 13 amino acids. CDR1 is MNHEY, CDR2 SMNVEV, per germline (reference sequence). Between the trimmed V and J ends, which lost 2 bases and 7 bases, there was a span of 12 bases. CDR3 amino acids: CASSLGNLGEQYF. CDR3 nucleotides: TGTGCCAGCAGTTTAGGCAACCTGGGAGAGCAGTACTTC.

At least ten counts were recorded for this clonotype. The genes are TRBV5-1 and TRBJ2-7, with no clear D. Looked up from germline, CDR1 is SGHRS and CDR2 is YFSETQ. CDR3 length: 15 amino acids. V shed 2 bases and J shed 1 base, with 13 bases lying between them. This CDR3 is CASSLTESGSYEQYF. For the CDR3, the DNA is TGCGCCAGCAGCTTAACGGAATCGGGTTCCTACGAGCAGTACTTC.

This clonotype was seen ten or more times. The chain combines TRBV10-3 with TRBJ2-2, with D perhaps TRBD2 (6 bases). CDR3 length: 14 residues. Germline V lookup: CDR1 ENHRY, CDR2 SYGVKD. V gave up 4 bases and J gave up 6 bases, with 12 bases separating them. The CDR3 here is CAISGISGSGELFF. In DNA form, the CDR3 reads TGTGCCATCAGTGGGATTAGCGGCTCCGGGGAGCTGTTTTTT.

The V and J genes are TRBV5-1 and TRBJ1-2; D is perhaps TRBD1 (6 bases). V was clipped by 3 bases and J by 5 bases, with 20 bases between them. The CDR3 has 16 amino acids. Germline V gene data show CDR1 as SGHRS and CDR2 as YFSETQ. In nucleotides, the CDR3 is TGCGCCAGCAGCTGGGACACGGCGGCCGTTGGGTATGGCTACACCTTC. This sequence encodes CASSWDTAAVGYGYTF. Looking up the rest from reference TRBV5-1 and TRBJ1-2 gives the full variable domain: KAGVTQTPRYLIKTRGQQVTLSCSPISGHRSVSWYQQTPGQGLQFLFEYFSETQRNKGNFPGRFSGRQFSNSRSEMNVSTLELGDSALYLCASSWDTAAVGYGYTFGSGTRLTVV.

The chain recombines TRBV5-1 with TRBJ1-2; 9 bases are shared with TRBD1. CDR3 length: 14 residues. Trimming at V came to 4 bases and at J to 8 bases, leaving 9 bases not matched to a gene. Germline V CDR1 and CDR2: SGHRS, YFSETQ. CDR3 sequence: CASSLTGGAGGYTF. Here the CDR3 DNA reads TGCGCCAGCAGCCTCACAGGGGGCGCGGGGGGCTACACCTTC.

This clonotype was counted only a few times. The chain employs TRBV7-9 and TRBJ2-1, with D possibly matching TRBD2 (6 bases). Trimming left V 5 bases short and J 15 bases short, with 17 bases between. Germline V CDR1 and CDR2: SEHNR, FQNEAQ (reference sequence). The CDR3 extends over 12 amino acids. The CDR3: CASSPGTGVWFF. For the CDR3, the DNA is TGTGCCAGCAGCCCGGGGACGGGGGTTTGGTTCTTC.